The rows below give T cell receptor beta chains drawn from one sample of a study of T cell repertoires in cytomegalovirus infection. TCRdb re-called the reads through MiXCR, storing one row per CDR3 protein. The profile covers roughly 150,000 distinct CDR3 sequences, with around a quarter appearing a single time and approximately 11% taken by the ten largest. The sample consisted of PBMCs. All receptors come from a human donor in good health (CMV status not recorded). Some clones in this sample may be carry-over from other donors' samples. Both conserved end residues are trimmed from each CDR3.

v_call: TRBV11-2; cdr3_aa: ASSLFGGARETQY
v_call: TRBV2; cdr3_aa: ASSEAREDF
v_call: TRBV28; cdr3_aa: ASSPRLAGAYEQY
v_call: TRBV2; cdr3_aa: ASSQWTNTEAF
v_call: TRBV7-4; cdr3_aa: ASSLVRSSGGARSYEQY
v_call: TRBV5-1; cdr3_aa: ASSLKGGDEQF
v_call: TRBV20-1; cdr3_aa: SAYLPAGGPGDTQY
v_call: TRBV4-3; cdr3_aa: ASSPSRLAGEQY
v_call: TRBV12-3/TRBV12-4; cdr3_aa: ASRGQGRVNTEAF
v_call: TRBV9; cdr3_aa: ASSAPGTGTNSPLH
v_call: TRBV7-2; cdr3_aa: ASSPQTGDEQY
v_call: TRBV27; cdr3_aa: ASRPNGAGGYT
v_call: TRBV7-9; cdr3_aa: ASSFFRGNTEAF
v_call: TRBV27; cdr3_aa: ASSYPGGGGYT
v_call: TRBV12-3/TRBV12-4; cdr3_aa: ASSPDRIYGYT
v_call: TRBV10-3; cdr3_aa: AISEGGVYEQY
v_call: TRBV12-3/TRBV12-4; cdr3_aa: ASSLGQVGYT
v_call: TRBV2; cdr3_aa: ASITQGVGTEAF
v_call: TRBV20-1; cdr3_aa: SARAGSSYEQY
v_call: TRBV5-1; cdr3_aa: ASSWTGPRGTGELF
v_call: TRBV12-3/TRBV12-4; cdr3_aa: ASSTDSNSNQPQH
v_call: TRBV5-1; cdr3_aa: ASQITPGPNTEAF
v_call: TRBV7-3; cdr3_aa: ASSLTRSGNEQF
v_call: TRBV13; cdr3_aa: ASSRLHILRGTGELF
v_call: TRBV3-1; cdr3_aa: ASSMQNTEAF
v_call: TRBV29-1; cdr3_aa: SGSNTEAF
v_call: TRBV11-2; cdr3_aa: ASSLGQGTFNEQF
v_call: TRBV5-4; cdr3_aa: ASSLGGRQETQY
v_call: TRBV7-2; cdr3_aa: ASSLAGKKGAGELF
v_call: TRBV19; cdr3_aa: ASSTPYRSSGNTIY
v_call: TRBV7-3; cdr3_aa: ASSLTFGDSYNSPLH
v_call: TRBV7-2; cdr3_aa: ASRMGLSSYNSPLH
v_call: TRBV7-9; cdr3_aa: ASSNYQDRTVPVSGNTIY
v_call: TRBV28; cdr3_aa: ASSGGGETDTQY
v_call: TRBV5-5; cdr3_aa: ASIPQGKPNTEAF
v_call: TRBV20-1; cdr3_aa: STRRDTEAF
v_call: TRBV20-1; cdr3_aa: SASSRHSYEQY
v_call: TRBV23-1; cdr3_aa: ASAIPGQGNEQF
v_call: TRBV28; cdr3_aa: ASSFGSENTEAF
v_call: TRBV2; cdr3_aa: ASVTKGHEQY
v_call: TRBV6-5; cdr3_aa: ASSRRILATGVENIQY
v_call: TRBV29-1; cdr3_aa: SVEGLAGGPGSQY
v_call: TRBV7-8; cdr3_aa: ASSEGRGYEQY